This TCR beta chain was recovered during a study of T-cell reconstitution after alpha-beta-depleted transplantation in children. The germline V and J ends were trimmed by 1 base and 0 bases, with 4 bases remaining between them. The CDR3 loop spans 13 amino acids. CDR1 is SGHRS, CDR2 YFSETQ, per germline. Study-wide results and limits: T-cell numbers and diversity, one year after transplant, stemmed largely from T cells that were newly produced. In patients about two months after transplant, alpha-beta T cells reportedly arose from several hundred expanded graft clones. Several patients had high TCRbeta diversity at day 60; it came from surviving recipient T cells and thymic progenitors.

This clonotype appeared a few times. The antigen is undetermined. The TCRbeta library incorporated unique molecular identifiers. Each CDR3 protein gets one entry after TCRdb re-called the PCR reads with MiXCR. In the table there are hundreds of thousands of distinct CDR3 sequences, less than 15% of which are singletons. This sequence originates from a girl aged 2 to 9 with congenital amegakaryocytic thrombocytopenia, due to receive a stem cell transplant. The chain links TRBV5-1 to TRBJ2-5; D is ambiguous. Sequencing was performed on PBMCs, taken before TCRalphabeta/CD19-depleted stem cell transplant. The CDR3 loop reads CASSLPNQETQYF. In nucleotides, the CDR3 is TGCGCCAGCAGCTTGCCGAACCAAGAGACCCAGTACTTC.